This section outlines one T cell receptor beta chain sequence together with its context. Its antigen is unknown. The 5'RACE template-switching step produced TCR cDNA and added a universal primer site and UMIs. TCRdb analysed the 5' RACE reads with MiXCR anew, one entry per CDR3 protein. The data show about 160,000 distinct CDR3 sequences, around 7.3% seen once. The CDR3 runs 16 residues. Trimming took off 4 bases at V and 4 bases at J, with 17 bases between the two ends. Germline lookup yields CDR1 LGHNA and CDR2 YSLEER. This sample stems from a study of T cells after yellow fever vaccination. Study details: With SMART-Seq v4 Ultra Low Input, the fractions containing low cell numbers were prepared.

Study-wide findings and caveats: FACS-sorted repertoires could harbor abundant contaminating bulk-population clonotypes.

The sequence was collected from a man between 18 and 35 years old who received the YFV17D yellow fever vaccine. The sequenced sample was CD4+ T cells sorted from PBMCs, obtained around 5 days after the first yellow fever vaccination. The V call is TRBV4-3, the J call TRBJ1-3; D is unclear. The CDR3 nucleotides are TGCGCCAGCAGCCTCGGTCGTTCGGGCTACGGAAACACCATATATTTT. The encoded protein is CASSLGRSGYGNTIYF.